Listed below are T cell receptor beta chains from one sample, sequenced in a study. A single record per CDR3 protein comes from TCRdb applying MiXCR to the RT-PCR reads. Of about 700,000 distinct CDR3 sequences listed, 12% to 15% were seen once; the top ten hold roughly 3.9%. The sample consisted of memory CD4+ T cells from blood. These receptors were obtained from a female donor in good health, serving as a healthy control. Both conserved end residues are part of each CDR3. D genes are given only for firm matches. Only part of the rows carry a size: once, few, many, or a class if the clone is expanded.

CDR3 DNA: TGTGCCAGCAGCTTGTCGGGGAATGTCTACGAGCAGTACTTC
CDR3 protein: CASSLSGNVYEQYF
V gene: TRBV7-2
D gene: -
J gene: TRBJ2-7
clone size: many

CDR3 DNA: TGTGCCAGCAGCCCTGACAGGTGGGCAGATACGCAGTATTTT
CDR3 protein: CASSPDRWADTQYF
V gene: TRBV5-6
D gene: -
J gene: TRBJ2-3
clone size: -

CDR3 DNA: TGTGCCAGCAGCGACGGGGCCGGGGAGCTGTTTTTT
CDR3 protein: CASSDGAGELFF
V gene: TRBV9
D gene: -
J gene: TRBJ2-2
clone size: many

CDR3 DNA: TGTGCCAGCAGTTCCTACAGGGGGGTGGAGACCCAGTACTTC
CDR3 protein: CASSSYRGVETQYF
V gene: TRBV27
D gene: TRBD1
J gene: TRBJ2-5
clone size: many

CDR3 DNA: TGCGCCAGCAGCTTTTACAGGGAGGACACTGAAGCTTTCTTT
CDR3 protein: CASSFYREDTEAFF
V gene: TRBV5-1
D gene: -
J gene: TRBJ1-1
clone size: -

CDR3 DNA: TGCAGTGCTGTACCCGGGACTCTCCAAGAGACCCAGTACTTC
CDR3 protein: CSAVPGTLQETQYF
V gene: TRBV20-1
D gene: -
J gene: TRBJ2-5
clone size: few

CDR3 DNA: TGTGCCAGCAGTTCTCGTACAACCCGAGGAGAGACCCAGTACTTC
CDR3 protein: CASSSRTTRGETQYF
V gene: TRBV27
D gene: -
J gene: TRBJ2-5
clone size: -

CDR3 DNA: TGCAGTGCTAGAGAAGGGTGGGGCTACACCTTC
CDR3 protein: CSAREGWGYTF
V gene: TRBV20-1
D gene: -
J gene: TRBJ1-2
clone size: -

CDR3 DNA: TGTGCCAGCAGTTTCCCCCTGCTAGCGGGGGGCGAAGAGACCCAGTACTTC
CDR3 protein: CASSFPLLAGGEETQYF
V gene: TRBV6-2/TRBV6-3
D gene: TRBD2
J gene: TRBJ2-5
clone size: many

CDR3 DNA: TGTGCCAGCAGCCCTCAGGAGCGTGTGCAGTTCTTC
CDR3 protein: CASSPQERVQFF
V gene: TRBV6-6
D gene: -
J gene: TRBJ2-1
clone size: many

CDR3 DNA: TGTGCCAGCAGCCCAAGGGACAGGGGGCGCCCCGGGGAGCTGTTTTTT
CDR3 protein: CASSPRDRGRPGELFF
V gene: TRBV3-1
D gene: TRBD1
J gene: TRBJ2-2
clone size: few

CDR3 DNA: TGTGCCAGCAGTTACTCGATAGGGGAGGTTGGCTACGAGCAGTACTTC
CDR3 protein: CASSYSIGEVGYEQYF
V gene: TRBV6-2/TRBV6-3
D gene: -
J gene: TRBJ2-7
clone size: many

CDR3 DNA: TGCAGTGCTAGAGATCTGCCGGGACTAGCGGGGGCAGAGACCCAGTACTTC
CDR3 protein: CSARDLPGLAGAETQYF
V gene: TRBV20-1
D gene: TRBD2
J gene: TRBJ2-5
clone size: -

CDR3 DNA: TGTGCCAGCAGCCTTTCGACTAGCGGGAGTACGTGCTCCGAGCAGTACTTC
CDR3 protein: CASSLSTSGSTCSEQYF
V gene: TRBV4-2
D gene: TRBD2
J gene: TRBJ2-7
clone size: -

CDR3 DNA: TGTGCCAGCAGCGCCACCGGGGCAGGTTCTTATGGCTACACCTTC
CDR3 protein: CASSATGAGSYGYTF
V gene: TRBV9
D gene: -
J gene: TRBJ1-2
clone size: -

CDR3 DNA: TGTGCCAGCAGCGGAGTGACAGGAACTGGGGCCAACGTCCTGACTTTC
CDR3 protein: CASSGVTGTGANVLTF
V gene: TRBV7-2
D gene: -
J gene: TRBJ2-6
clone size: few

CDR3 DNA: TGCAGTGCCCCGACAGGGGCTAATGAAAAACTGTTTTTT
CDR3 protein: CSAPTGANEKLFF
V gene: TRBV20-1
D gene: TRBD1
J gene: TRBJ1-4
clone size: -

CDR3 DNA: TGTGCCAGCCAGGACAGGGGATTTACCGGGGAGCTGTTTTTT
CDR3 protein: CASQDRGFTGELFF
V gene: TRBV9
D gene: TRBD1
J gene: TRBJ2-2
clone size: -

CDR3 DNA: TGTGCCAGCGCGTCCGGGGAGGCAGATACGCAGTATTTT
CDR3 protein: CASASGEADTQYF
V gene: TRBV7-6
D gene: -
J gene: TRBJ2-3
clone size: -

CDR3 DNA: TGTGCCTGGACCAGACAGGGCACTGAAGCTTTCTTT
CDR3 protein: CAWTRQGTEAFF
V gene: TRBV30
D gene: TRBD1
J gene: TRBJ1-1
clone size: few

CDR3 DNA: TGTGCCAGCAGTTTAAAAGGAGTTACCTATGGCTACACCTTC
CDR3 protein: CASSLKGVTYGYTF
V gene: TRBV27
D gene: -
J gene: TRBJ1-2
clone size: few

CDR3 DNA: TGCAGCGTAGACAGGACCCTGAACACTGAAGCTTTCTTT
CDR3 protein: CSVDRTLNTEAFF
V gene: TRBV29-1
D gene: -
J gene: TRBJ1-1
clone size: -

CDR3 DNA: TGTGCCAGCACTCCTAAGTGGGGGACAGCTAACACCGGGGAGCTGTTTTTT
CDR3 protein: CASTPKWGTANTGELFF
V gene: TRBV27
D gene: TRBD1
J gene: TRBJ2-2
clone size: few

CDR3 DNA: TGTGCCAGCAGCGTTTTCGGCTATGGCTACACCTTC
CDR3 protein: CASSVFGYGYTF
V gene: TRBV9
D gene: -
J gene: TRBJ1-2
clone size: -

CDR3 DNA: TGTGCCAGCAGCTTATCGTTCGGGGATTCAATGAAAGGCTACACCTTC
CDR3 protein: CASSLSFGDSMKGYTF
V gene: TRBV7-9
D gene: -
J gene: TRBJ1-2
clone size: few

CDR3 DNA: TGTGCCAGCAGAAGGACGGCCGATAGCAATCAGCCCCAGCATTTT
CDR3 protein: CASRRTADSNQPQHF
V gene: TRBV27
D gene: -
J gene: TRBJ1-5
clone size: few

CDR3 DNA: TGTGCCAGCAGCCCGGGACTAGTATCAATAAACTCCTACGAGCAGTACTTC
CDR3 protein: CASSPGLVSINSYEQYF
V gene: TRBV7-2
D gene: TRBD2
J gene: TRBJ2-7
clone size: many

CDR3 DNA: TGTGCCAGCAGTTTAGAGGGAGGTGGTAATTCACCCCTCCACTTT
CDR3 protein: CASSLEGGGNSPLHF
V gene: TRBV12-3/TRBV12-4
D gene: -
J gene: TRBJ1-6
clone size: -

CDR3 DNA: TGTGCCAGCAGTTTCCTCGGGACGAACACTGAAGCTTTCTTT
CDR3 protein: CASSFLGTNTEAFF
V gene: TRBV12-3/TRBV12-4
D gene: -
J gene: TRBJ1-1
clone size: -

CDR3 DNA: TGTGCCAGCAGCCAAGAAGGAAAAGGCTACACCTTC
CDR3 protein: CASSQEGKGYTF
V gene: TRBV3-1
D gene: -
J gene: TRBJ1-2
clone size: -